This T cell receptor (beta chain) was documented in a study of CD8+ T cells in alopecia areata. This clone was counted a single time. Germline lookup yields CDR1 SGHDT and CDR2 YYEEEE. CDR3 length: 12 residues. V was pared by 4 bases and J by 3 bases, with 7 bases between. Extraction of RNA preceded its reverse transcription into cDNA, which served as the sequencing template. The repertoire was sequenced with immunoSEQ multiplex PCR; TCRdb's copy has only in-frame clones and lacks some. The sample has under 130,000 clones, 55% seen once. The rearrangement joins TRBV5-6 to TRBJ1-2; D is unresolved. The sample taken for sequencing was CD4+ T cells sorted from blood. This clonotype originated in a human donor in good health. In DNA, the CDR3 is TGTGCCAGCAGCCTGACTGACTATGGCTACACCTTC. Protein: CASSLTDYGYTF.